These 9 T cell receptor beta chains came from one sample sequenced in a study of blood T cell repertoires in COVID-19. Measured with immunoSEQ multiplex PCR; TCRdb has only the in-frame clones, and not every one. Of approximately 76,000 clones listed, around 86% are singletons. The sample consisted of peripheral blood. The receptors stem from a woman aged 60-70 years with acute or convalescent COVID-19.

At least ten counts were recorded for this clone. V and J are TRBV6-4 and TRBJ2-7; perhaps TRBD1 as D (6 bases). This CDR3 is built from 15 residues. V lost 6 bases to trimming and J lost 3 bases, with 18 bases between them. Germline V gives CDR1 MRHNA, CDR2 SNTAGT. The CDR3 loop is CASRPGQPPHYEQYF. Written as DNA, the CDR3 is TGTGCCAGCAGGCCGGGACAACCACCCCACTACGAGCAGTACTTC.

This rearrangement joins TRBV7-9 to TRBJ2-7; D is unresolved. Germline V gene data show CDR1 as SEHNR and CDR2 as FQNEAQ (reference sequence). V lost 6 bases, J lost 6 bases, and 9 bases lay in between. This CDR3 region has 11 residues. The CDR3 reads CASSSYSEQYF. CDR3 sequence (DNA): TGTGCCAGCAGTTCTTACTCCGAGCAGTACTTC.

V and J are TRBV18 and TRBJ1-5; D possibly corresponds to TRBD1 (5 bases). This CDR3 has 15 residues. Germline V CDR1 and CDR2: KGHSH, LQKENI. V lost 6 bases and J 6 bases, leaving 18 bases between the germline ends. CDR3 amino acids: CASSTGPGMTQPQHF. CDR3 DNA sequence: TGTGCCAGCTCCACCGGACCAGGGATGACTCAGCCCCAGCATTTT.

The chain couples TRBV2 to TRBJ2-3, with a weak D call TRBD1 (5 bases). The germline V and J ends were trimmed by 0 bases and 4 bases, with 8 bases remaining between them. The CDR3 is 14 residues long. Germline values: CDR1 SNHLY, CDR2 FYNNEI. The CDR3 sequence: CASSEAQGSDTQYF. CDR3 coding DNA: TGTGCCAGCAGTGAAGCGCAGGGATCAGATACGCAGTATTTT.

This chain connects TRBV11-2 to TRBJ2-7; a possible D gene is TRBD2 (6 bases). This CDR3 region has 14 residues. V lost 4 bases to trimming and J lost 1 base, with 11 bases between them. Looked up from germline, CDR1 is SGHAT and CDR2 is FQNNGV. DNA for the CDR3: TGTGCCAGCAGCTCTTACGGGAGATCCTACGAGCAGTACTTC. Its protein product is CASSSYGRSYEQYF. Supplemented by reference TRBV11-2 and TRBJ2-7, the full variable domain reads EAGVAQSPRYKIIEKRQSVAFWCNPISGHATLYWYQQILGQGPKLLIQFQNNGVVDDSQLPKDRFSAERLKGVDSTLKIQPAKLEDSAVYLCASSSYGRSYEQYFGPGTRLTVT.

This clone was observed a single time. This chain links TRBV4-1 with TRBJ2-1; weak D call: TRBD2 (5 bases). Germline CDR1 MGHRA, CDR2 YSYEKL. The CDR3 is 15 amino acids. Deletions cut 1 base from V and 6 bases from J, with 13 bases between. CDR3: CASSQVDSPGNEQFF. The CDR3 bases are TGCGCCAGCAGCCAAGTGGACTCCCCCGGCAATGAGCAGTTCTTC.

V usage is TRBV6-2 or TRBV6-3 and J usage is TRBJ1-1, with 9 bases aligning to TRBD1. After removal of 5 bases from V and 8 bases from J, the junction contained 12 bases not matched to a gene. Germline CDR1 is MNHEY and CDR2 is SVGEGT. CDR3 length equals 15 residues. The CDR3, as DNA: TGTGCCAGCAGTGACGGACAGGGGCCCCTTACGGAAGCTTTCTTT. Its translation is CASSDGQGPLTEAFF.

The chain uses TRBV7-9 and TRBJ2-3; possibly TRBD1 for D (6 bases). The CDR3 contains 16 residues. V lost 1 base to trimming and J lost 2 bases, with 13 bases between them. The V gene's germline CDR1 is SEHNR and CDR2 FQNEAQ (reference sequence). CDR3 sequence (DNA): TGTGCCAGCAGCTTAGGACAGGAGACTAACACAGATACGCAGTATTTT. Its protein product is CASSLGQETNTDTQYF.

This clone was seen more than once but under ten times. The rearrangement links TRBV7-2 to TRBJ1-4; the D is unclear. CDR1 SGHTA and CDR2 FQGNSA come from the germline V gene. This CDR3 has 15 amino acids. Trimming pared 4 bases from V and 3 bases from J, leaving 12 bases between. The CDR3 DNA reads as TGTGCCAGCAGCTACACAAGTTTCCCTAATGAAAAACTGTTTTTT. Translating it yields CASSYTSFPNEKLFF.